This T cell receptor (beta chain) was captured in a study of T cells in Graves' hyperthyroidism and ophthalmopathy (dated by TCRdb to about 2019). Concerning the study at large: Peripheral blood was collected at initial diagnosis, before any treatment. TCR Vbeta CDR3 sequencing of 130 to 150 peripheral blood samples (over 40 ophthalmopathy, 75 hyperthyroidism and approximately 17 progressor patients) is reported in the paper. After sampling, hyperthyroidism patients received methimazole starting at 30 mg daily, and ophthalmopathy patients received high-dose intravenous methylprednisolone. The study also compared thyroid tissue and blood T-cell repertoires from several Graves' hyperthyroidism patients. To identify distinguishing TCR V-J signatures, a discovery cohort of some 99 patients was used, comprising some 45 with Graves' ophthalmopathy and approximately 57 with stable Graves' hyperthyroidism. The roughly 90 discovery patients were divided at random into training and test sets in a 7:3 ratio. Whether ophthalmopathy could be predicted prospectively was tested in an independent validation cohort made up of under 20 hyperthyroidism patients plus 17 patients who later progressed to ophthalmopathy. Overall results and qualifications from the work: During validation, the model predicted progression to ophthalmopathy a median of about 6.5 months ahead of onset, with just under 71% sensitivity and 72.22% specificity. A model built on a 13 V-J signature distinguished ophthalmopathy from stable hyperthyroidism, reaching about 88% sensitivity and approximately 81% specificity in cross-validation and 80%/75% in testing. Most expanded thyroid clonotypes (frequency above 0.001) were also detected in blood, suggesting blood repertoires may reflect thyroid immune responses. No statistical method was used to set the sample size in advance, and investigators knew the group allocation.

Graves' hyperthyroidism was defined as stable when no progression to ophthalmopathy occurred over 18 months of follow-up. Hyperthyroidism patients were aged 18 to 65 years and newly diagnosed, with disease duration of less than 2 months. Patients with uncontrolled infections, other autoimmune diseases, pregnancy or lactation were excluded. Clinical symptoms, serum thyroxine and TRAb, thyroid ultrasound, and orbital computed tomography formed the basis for the diagnoses. PBMCs were isolated from more than 8 ml of fresh peripheral blood by Ficoll-Paque density gradient centrifugation. Total RNA was extracted with Trizol reagent, and quality was checked on an Agilent 2100 Bioanalyzer. The TCR beta CDR3 regions were amplified from RNA transcripts. A first-round RT-PCR of the TCR CDR3 used the HTBI primer set with the Qiagen OneStep RT-PCR kit. A second multiplex PCR round built the libraries, followed by size selection and purification. Sequencing of the libraries was done on an Illumina HiSeq2000 using paired-end 100 bp reads. In the authors' own workflow: Raw data were processed with SOAPnuke, discarding reads with adapters, uncalled bases, mean Phred below 15, or no exact constant-primer or identifier match. High-quality paired reads were merged with COPE v1.2.5, and unique nucleotide sequences were defined as clonotypes. Clonotypes were aligned to IMGT TRBV, TRBD and TRBJ reference segments using MiTCR v1.1. The analysis was restricted to V-J combinations with a frequency above 0.0001, which together covered 99% to 99.2% of the repertoires. The TCS score was defined as the ratio of F50 (clonal expansion) to E x V (chaos), calculated using BLOSUM62-based TCRdist between CDR3 peptides within each V-J. Welch's t-statistics and random forest reduced 514 V-J features to 13, which were used in a naive Bayes classifier (R e1071). Using fastp at Q25 and MiXCR, TCRdb reprocessed the public reads and kept productive beta chains. Rows merge per CDR3 protein into single entries with the most common DNA and genes. The V and J calls reflect TCRdb's pipeline rather than the authors' work. Across this sample there are about 550,000 distinct CDR3 sequences, with more than 20% seen only once. About 25% of the sample is in the top ten clones.

This clonotype was recorded at least ten times. Its antigen target is currently unknown. Within one base of it there is no much larger clone, and no base qualities were kept. Spanning cysteine to phenylalanine, the CDR3 consists of 14 amino acids. CDR3 DNA is the only sequence kept; it has 42 bases, read in frame from the first base. At the junction V is shortened by 2 bases and J by 0 bases, with 7 bases in between. According to the germline V gene, CDR1 reads MGHDK and CDR2 reads SYGVNS. Source material: blood. This chain joins TRBV25-1 to TRBJ1-2; the D gene identity is not certain. The TCR was taken from a man between 18 and 35 years old with Graves' hyperthyroidism. The sequenced DNA: TGTGCCAGCAGTGAAATAGGTACTAACTATGGCTACACCTTC. Translated, it gives CASSEIGTNYGYTF.